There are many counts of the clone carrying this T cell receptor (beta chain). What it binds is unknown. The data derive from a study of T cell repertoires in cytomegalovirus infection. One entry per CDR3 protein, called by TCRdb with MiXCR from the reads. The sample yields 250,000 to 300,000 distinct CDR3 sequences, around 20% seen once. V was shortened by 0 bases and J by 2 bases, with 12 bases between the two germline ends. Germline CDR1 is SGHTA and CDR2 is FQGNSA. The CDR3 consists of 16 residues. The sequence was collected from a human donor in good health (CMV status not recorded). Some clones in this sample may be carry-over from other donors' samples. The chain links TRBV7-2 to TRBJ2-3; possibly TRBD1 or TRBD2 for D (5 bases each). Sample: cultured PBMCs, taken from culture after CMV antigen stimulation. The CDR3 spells CASSLAGRLSTDTQYF. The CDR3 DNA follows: TGTGCCAGCAGCTTAGCGGGACGTCTCTCCACAGATACGCAGTATTTT.